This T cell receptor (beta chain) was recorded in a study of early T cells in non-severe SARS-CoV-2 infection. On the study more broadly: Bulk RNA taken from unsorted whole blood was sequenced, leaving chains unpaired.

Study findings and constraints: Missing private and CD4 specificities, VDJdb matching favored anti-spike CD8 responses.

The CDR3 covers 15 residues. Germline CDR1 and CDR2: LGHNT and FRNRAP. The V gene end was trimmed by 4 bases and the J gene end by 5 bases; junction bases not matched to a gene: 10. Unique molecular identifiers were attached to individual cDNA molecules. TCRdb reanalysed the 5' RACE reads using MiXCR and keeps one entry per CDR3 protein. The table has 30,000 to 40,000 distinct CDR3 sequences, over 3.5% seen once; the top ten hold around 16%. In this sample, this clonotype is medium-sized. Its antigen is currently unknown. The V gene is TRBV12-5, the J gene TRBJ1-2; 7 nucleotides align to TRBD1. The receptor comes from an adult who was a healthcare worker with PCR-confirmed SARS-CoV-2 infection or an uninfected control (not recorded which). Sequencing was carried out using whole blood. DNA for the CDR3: TGTGCTAGTGGTTCTTCAGGGACAGCGCAGTATGGCTACACCTTC. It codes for CASGSSGTAQYGYTF.